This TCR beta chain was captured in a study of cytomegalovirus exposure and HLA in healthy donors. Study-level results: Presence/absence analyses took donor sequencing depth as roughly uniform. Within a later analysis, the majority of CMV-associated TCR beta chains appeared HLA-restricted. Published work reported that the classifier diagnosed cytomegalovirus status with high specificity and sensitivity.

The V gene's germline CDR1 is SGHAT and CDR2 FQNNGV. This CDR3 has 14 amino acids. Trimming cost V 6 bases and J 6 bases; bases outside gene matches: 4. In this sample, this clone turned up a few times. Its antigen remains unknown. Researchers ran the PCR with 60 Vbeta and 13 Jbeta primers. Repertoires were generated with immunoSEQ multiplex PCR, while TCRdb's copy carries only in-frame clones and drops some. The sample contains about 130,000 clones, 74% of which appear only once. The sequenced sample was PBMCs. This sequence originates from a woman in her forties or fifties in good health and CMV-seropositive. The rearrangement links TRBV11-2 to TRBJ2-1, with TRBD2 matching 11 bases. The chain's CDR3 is CASRTSGGVNEQFF. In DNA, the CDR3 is TGTGCCAGCAGAACTAGCGGGGGAGTCAATGAGCAGTTCTTC.